The clone carrying this T cell receptor beta chain has a single count. Its antigen is not known. The source of the sample is a study of cytomegalovirus exposure and HLA in healthy donors. CDR3 size: 13 residues. Trimming stripped 7 bases from V and 1 base from J, with 10 bases between. Looked up from germline, CDR1 is MNHNS and CDR2 is SASEGT. Produced via immunoSEQ multiplex PCR; TCRdb's table is partial and in-frame only. The repertoire consists of roughly 73,000 clones, with 85% to 95% occurring once and the leading ten covering 1.5% to 1.7%. Broader study findings: Reported results showed that the classifier diagnosed cytomegalovirus status with high specificity and sensitivity.

The chain uses TRBV6-1 and TRBJ1-1; D gene ambiguous. The receptor's source is a man younger than 35 in good health and CMV-seropositive. The specimen sequenced was PBMCs. This CDR3 reads CASKLDKNTEAFF. The DNA of the CDR3 is TGTGCCAGCAAATTAGACAAGAACACTGAAGCTTTCTTT.